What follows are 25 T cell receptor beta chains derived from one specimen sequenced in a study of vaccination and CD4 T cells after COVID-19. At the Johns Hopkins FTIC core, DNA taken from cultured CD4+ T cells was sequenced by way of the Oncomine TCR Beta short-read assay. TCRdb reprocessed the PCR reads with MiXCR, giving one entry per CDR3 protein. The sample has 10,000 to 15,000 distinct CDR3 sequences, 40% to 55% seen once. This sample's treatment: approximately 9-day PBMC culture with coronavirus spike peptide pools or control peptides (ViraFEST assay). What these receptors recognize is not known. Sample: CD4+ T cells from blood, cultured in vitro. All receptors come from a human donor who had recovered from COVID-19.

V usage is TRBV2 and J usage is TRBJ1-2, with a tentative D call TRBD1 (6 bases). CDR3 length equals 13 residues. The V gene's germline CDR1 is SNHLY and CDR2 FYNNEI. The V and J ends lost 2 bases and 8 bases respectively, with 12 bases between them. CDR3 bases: TGTGCCAGCAGTGAATCGGGGGCCCGCGGCTACACCTTC. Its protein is CASSESGARGYTF.

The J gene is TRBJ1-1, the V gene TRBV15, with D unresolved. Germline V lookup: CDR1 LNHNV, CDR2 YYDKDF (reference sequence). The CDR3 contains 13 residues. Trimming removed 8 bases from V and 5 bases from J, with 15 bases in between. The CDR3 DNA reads TGTGCCACCGCTTGGGGAAGAGGGACTGAAGCTTTCTTT. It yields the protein CATAWGRGTEAFF.

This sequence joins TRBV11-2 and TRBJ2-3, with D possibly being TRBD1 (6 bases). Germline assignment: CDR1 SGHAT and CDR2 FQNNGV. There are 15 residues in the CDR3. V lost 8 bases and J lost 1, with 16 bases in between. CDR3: CASDRRAGGTDTQYF. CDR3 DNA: TGTGCCAGCGACCGGCGGGCAGGGGGCACAGATACGCAGTATTTT.

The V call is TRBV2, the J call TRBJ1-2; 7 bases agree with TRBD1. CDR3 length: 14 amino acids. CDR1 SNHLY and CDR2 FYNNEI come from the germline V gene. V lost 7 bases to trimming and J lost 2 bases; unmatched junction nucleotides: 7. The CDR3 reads CASNRDRINYGYTF. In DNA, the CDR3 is TGTGCCAGCAATCGGGACAGAATAAACTATGGCTACACCTTC.

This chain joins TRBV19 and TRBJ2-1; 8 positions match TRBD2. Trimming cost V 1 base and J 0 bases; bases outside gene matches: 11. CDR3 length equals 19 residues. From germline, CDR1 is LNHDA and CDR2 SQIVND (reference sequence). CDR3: CASSIGRLGRASSYNEQFF. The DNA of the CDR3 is TGTGCCAGTAGTATAGGCCGACTCGGGAGGGCTAGCTCCTACAATGAGCAGTTCTTC.

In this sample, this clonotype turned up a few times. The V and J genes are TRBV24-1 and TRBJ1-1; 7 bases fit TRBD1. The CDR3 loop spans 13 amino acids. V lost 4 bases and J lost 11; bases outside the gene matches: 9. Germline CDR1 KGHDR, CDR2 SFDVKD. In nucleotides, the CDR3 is TGTGCCACCAGTGAACGGGACAGCCGCTTCGCTTTCTTT. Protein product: CATSERDSRFAFF.

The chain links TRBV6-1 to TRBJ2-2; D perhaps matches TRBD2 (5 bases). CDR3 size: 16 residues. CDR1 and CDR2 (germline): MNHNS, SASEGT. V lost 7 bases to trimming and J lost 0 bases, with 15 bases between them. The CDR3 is CASTRGTYPNTGELFF. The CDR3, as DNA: TGTGCCAGCACCCGGGGTACCTACCCGAACACCGGGGAGCTGTTTTTT.

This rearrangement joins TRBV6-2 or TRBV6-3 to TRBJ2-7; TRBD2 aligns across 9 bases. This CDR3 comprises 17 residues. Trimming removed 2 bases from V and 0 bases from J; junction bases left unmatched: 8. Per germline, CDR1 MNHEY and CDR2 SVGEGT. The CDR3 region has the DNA TGTGCCAGCAGTTACGGCCGCGGGGGGGCCCTCTCCTACGAGCAGTACTTC. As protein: CASSYGRGGALSYEQYF.

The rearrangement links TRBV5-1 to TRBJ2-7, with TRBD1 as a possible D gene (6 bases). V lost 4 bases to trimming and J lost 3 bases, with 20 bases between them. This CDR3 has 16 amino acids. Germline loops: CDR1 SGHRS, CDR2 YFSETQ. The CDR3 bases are TGCGCCAGCAGCCCATACCGACAGGCTCTCCGCTACGAGCAGTACTTC. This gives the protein CASSPYRQALRYEQYF.

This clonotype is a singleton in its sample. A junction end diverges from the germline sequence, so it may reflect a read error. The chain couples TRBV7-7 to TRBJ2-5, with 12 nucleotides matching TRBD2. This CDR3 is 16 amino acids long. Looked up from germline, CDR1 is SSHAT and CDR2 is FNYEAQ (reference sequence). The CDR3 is CASSLGGTSGRETQYF. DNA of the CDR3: TGTGCTAGCAGCTTAGGGGGGACTAGCGGGCGAGAGACCCAGTACTTC.

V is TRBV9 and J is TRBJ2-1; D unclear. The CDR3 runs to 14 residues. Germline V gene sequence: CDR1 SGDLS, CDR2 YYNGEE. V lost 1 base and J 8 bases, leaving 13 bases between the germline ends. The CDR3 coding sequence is TGTGCCAGCAGCGTAAACCCTGGTAGGGATGAGCAGTTCTTC. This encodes CASSVNPGRDEQFF.

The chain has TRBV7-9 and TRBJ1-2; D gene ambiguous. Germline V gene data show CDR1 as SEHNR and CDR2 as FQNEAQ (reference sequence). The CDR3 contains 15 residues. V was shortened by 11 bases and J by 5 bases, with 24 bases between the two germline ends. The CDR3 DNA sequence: TGTGCCGGAGCCCCCCAAACGGCGGCAAGTTATGGCTACACCTTC. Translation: CAGAPQTAASYGYTF.

The CDR3 is CASSSLYNEQFF. The CDR3 nucleotides read TGTGCCAGCAGCTCCCTCTACAATGAGCAGTTCTTC. The V call is TRBV7-2, the J call TRBJ2-1, with no clear D. CDR3 size: 12 residues. Germline CDR1 SGHTA, CDR2 FQGNSA. Trimming shortened V by 4 bases and J by 3 bases, and 4 bases separated the two germline ends.

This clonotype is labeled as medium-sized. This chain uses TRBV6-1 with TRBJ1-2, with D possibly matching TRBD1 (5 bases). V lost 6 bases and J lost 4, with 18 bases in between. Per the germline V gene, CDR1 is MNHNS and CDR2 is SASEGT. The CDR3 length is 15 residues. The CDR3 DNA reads TGTGCCAGCAGACCCCCAGGGCGATTCAGCTATGGCTACACCTTC. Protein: CASRPPGRFSYGYTF.

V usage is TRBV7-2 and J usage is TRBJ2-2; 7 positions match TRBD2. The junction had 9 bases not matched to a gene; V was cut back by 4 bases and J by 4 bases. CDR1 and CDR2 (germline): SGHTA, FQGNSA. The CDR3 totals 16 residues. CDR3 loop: CASSSSGTAATGELFF. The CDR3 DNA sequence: TGTGCCAGCAGCTCCAGCGGGACCGCGGCCACCGGGGAGCTGTTTTTT.

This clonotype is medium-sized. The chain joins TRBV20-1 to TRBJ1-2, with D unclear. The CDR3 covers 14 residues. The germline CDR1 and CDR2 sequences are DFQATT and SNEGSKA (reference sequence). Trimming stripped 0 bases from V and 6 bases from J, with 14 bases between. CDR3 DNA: TGCAGTGCTAGAGATAGCCGCGGGAAGGATGGCTACACCTTC. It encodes CSARDSRGKDGYTF.

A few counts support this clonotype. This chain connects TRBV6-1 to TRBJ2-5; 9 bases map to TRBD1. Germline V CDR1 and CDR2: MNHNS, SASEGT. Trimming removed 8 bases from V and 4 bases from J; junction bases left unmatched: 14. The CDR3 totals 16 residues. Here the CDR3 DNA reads TGTGCCAGCTCCGGGGGAAGGGGACAGGGTAGAGAGACCCAGTACTTC. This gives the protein CASSGGRGQGRETQYF.

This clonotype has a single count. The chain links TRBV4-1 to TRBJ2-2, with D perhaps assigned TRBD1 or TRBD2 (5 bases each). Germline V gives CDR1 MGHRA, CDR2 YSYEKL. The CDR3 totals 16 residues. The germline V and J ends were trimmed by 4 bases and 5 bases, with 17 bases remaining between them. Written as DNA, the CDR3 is TGCGCCAGCAGCCTATTCGGGACGACGGGGACCGGGGAGCTGTTTTTT. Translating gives CASSLFGTTGTGELFF.

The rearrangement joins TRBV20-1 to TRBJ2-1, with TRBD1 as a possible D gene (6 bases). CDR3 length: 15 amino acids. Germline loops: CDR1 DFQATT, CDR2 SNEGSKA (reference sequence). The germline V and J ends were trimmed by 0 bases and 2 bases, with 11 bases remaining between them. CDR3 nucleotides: TGCAGTGCTAGAGATCCGAGGGGGACCTACAATGAGCAGTTCTTC. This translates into CSARDPRGTYNEQFF.

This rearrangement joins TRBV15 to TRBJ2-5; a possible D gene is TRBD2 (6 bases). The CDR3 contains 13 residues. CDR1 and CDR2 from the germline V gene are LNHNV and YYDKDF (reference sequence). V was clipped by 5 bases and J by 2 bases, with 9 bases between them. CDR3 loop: CATSGGSQETQYF. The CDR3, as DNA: TGTGCCACCAGCGGGGGGTCTCAAGAGACCCAGTACTTC.

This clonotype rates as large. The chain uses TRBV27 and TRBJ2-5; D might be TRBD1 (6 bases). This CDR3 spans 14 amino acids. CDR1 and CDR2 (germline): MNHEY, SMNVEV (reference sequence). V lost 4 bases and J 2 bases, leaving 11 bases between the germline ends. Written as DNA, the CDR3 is TGTGCCAGCAGTTCCAGGGGCAGACAAGAGACCCAGTACTTC. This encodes CASSSRGRQETQYF.

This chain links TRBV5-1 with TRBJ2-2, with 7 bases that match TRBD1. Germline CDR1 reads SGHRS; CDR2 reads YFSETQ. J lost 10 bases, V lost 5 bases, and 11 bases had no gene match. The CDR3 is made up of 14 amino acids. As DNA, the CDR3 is TGCGCCAGCAGTCATACAGGGGATAGAGTGGAGCTGTTTTTT. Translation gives CASSHTGDRVELFF. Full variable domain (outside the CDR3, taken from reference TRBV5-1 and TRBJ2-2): KAGVTQTPRYLIKTRGQQVTLSCSPISGHRSVSWYQQTPGQGLQFLFEYFSETQRNKGNFPGRFSGRQFSNSRSEMNVSTLELGDSALYLCASSHTGDRVELFFGEGSRLTVL.

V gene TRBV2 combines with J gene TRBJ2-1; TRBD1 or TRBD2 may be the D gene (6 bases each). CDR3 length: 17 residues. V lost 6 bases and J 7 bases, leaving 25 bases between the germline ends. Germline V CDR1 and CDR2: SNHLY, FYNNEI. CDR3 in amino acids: CASSEYQGLLGGNEQFF. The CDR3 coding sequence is TGTGCCAGCAGCGAGTACCAGGGGCTCCTAGGGGGGAATGAGCAGTTCTTC.

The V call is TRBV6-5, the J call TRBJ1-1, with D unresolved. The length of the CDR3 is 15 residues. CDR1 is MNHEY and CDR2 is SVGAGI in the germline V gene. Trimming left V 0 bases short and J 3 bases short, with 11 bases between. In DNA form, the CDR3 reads TGTGCCAGCAGTTACTCCGTTATGGGCCACACTGAAGCTTTCTTT. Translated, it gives CASSYSVMGHTEAFF.

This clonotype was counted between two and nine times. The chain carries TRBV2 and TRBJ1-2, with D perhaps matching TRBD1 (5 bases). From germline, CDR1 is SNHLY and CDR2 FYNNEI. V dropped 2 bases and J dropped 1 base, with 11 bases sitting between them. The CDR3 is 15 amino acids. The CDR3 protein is CASSENGGVNYGYTF. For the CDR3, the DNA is TGTGCCAGCAGTGAAAACGGGGGAGTTAACTATGGCTACACCTTC.